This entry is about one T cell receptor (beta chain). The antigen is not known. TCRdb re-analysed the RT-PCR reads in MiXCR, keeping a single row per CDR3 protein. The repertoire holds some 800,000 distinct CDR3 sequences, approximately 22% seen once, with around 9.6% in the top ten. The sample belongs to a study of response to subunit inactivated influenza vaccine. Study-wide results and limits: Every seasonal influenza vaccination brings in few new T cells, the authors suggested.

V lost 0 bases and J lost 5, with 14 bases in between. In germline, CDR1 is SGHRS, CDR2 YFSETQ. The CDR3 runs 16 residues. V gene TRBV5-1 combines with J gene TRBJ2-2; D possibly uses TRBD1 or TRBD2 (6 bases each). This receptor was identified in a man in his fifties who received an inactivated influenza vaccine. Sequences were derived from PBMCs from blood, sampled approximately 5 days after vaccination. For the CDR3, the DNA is TGCGCCAGCAGCTTGGGACCACGGGGGCTGACCGGGGAGCTGTTTTTT. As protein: CASSLGPRGLTGELFF.